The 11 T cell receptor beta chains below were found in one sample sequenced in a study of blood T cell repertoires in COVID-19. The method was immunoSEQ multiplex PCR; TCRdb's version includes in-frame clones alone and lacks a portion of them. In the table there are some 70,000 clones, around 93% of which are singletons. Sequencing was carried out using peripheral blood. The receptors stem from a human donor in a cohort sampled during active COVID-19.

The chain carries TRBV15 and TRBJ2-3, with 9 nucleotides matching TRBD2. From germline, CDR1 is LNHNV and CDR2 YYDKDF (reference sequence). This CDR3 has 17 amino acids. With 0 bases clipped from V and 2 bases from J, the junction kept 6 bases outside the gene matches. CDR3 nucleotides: TGTGCCACCAGCAGAGACCTAGCGGGAAGAAACACAGATACGCAGTATTTT. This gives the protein CATSRDLAGRNTDTQYF.

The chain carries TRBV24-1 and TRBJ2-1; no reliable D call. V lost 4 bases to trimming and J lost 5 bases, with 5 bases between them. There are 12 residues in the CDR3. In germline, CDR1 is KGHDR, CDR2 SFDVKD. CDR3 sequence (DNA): TGTGCCACCAGTGACCCCAACAATGAGCAGTTCTTC. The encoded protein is CATSDPNNEQFF.

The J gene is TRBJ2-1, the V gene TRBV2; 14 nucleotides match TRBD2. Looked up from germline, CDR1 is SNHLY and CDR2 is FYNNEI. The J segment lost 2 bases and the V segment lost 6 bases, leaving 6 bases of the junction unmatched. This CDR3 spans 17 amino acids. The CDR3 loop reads CASSRRLAGGPYNEQFF. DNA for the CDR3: TGTGCCAGCAGCCGACGACTAGCGGGGGGGCCCTACAATGAGCAGTTCTTC.

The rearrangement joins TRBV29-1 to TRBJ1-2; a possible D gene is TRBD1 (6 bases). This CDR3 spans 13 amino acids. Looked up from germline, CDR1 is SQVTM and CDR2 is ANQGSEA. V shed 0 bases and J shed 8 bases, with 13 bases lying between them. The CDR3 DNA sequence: TGCAGCGTTGAAGACCCCACAGGGCGCGGCTACACCTTC. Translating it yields CSVEDPTGRGYTF.

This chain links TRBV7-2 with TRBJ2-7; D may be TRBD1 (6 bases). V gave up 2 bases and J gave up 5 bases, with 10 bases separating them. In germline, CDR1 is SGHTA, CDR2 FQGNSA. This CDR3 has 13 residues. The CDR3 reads CASSLRQGNEQYF. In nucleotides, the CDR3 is TGTGCCAGCAGCTTAAGGCAGGGGAACGAGCAGTACTTC.

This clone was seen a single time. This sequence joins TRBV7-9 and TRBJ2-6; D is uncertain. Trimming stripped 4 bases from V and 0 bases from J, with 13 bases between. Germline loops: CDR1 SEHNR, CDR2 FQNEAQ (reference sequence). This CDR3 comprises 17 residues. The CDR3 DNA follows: TGTGCCAGCAGCTACCAGGAATTTCCCTCTGGGGCCAACGTCCTGACTTTC. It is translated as CASSYQEFPSGANVLTF.

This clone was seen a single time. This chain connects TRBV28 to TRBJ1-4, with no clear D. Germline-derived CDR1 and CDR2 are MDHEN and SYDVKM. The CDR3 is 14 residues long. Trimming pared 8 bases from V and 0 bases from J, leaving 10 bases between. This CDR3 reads CASGVEATNEKLFF. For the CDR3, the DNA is TGTGCCAGCGGGGTGGAGGCAACTAATGAAAAACTGTTTTTT.

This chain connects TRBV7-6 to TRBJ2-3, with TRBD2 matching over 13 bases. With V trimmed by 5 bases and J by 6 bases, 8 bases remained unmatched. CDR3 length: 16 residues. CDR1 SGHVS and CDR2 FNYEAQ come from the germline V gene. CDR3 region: CASSPGLAGVGDTQYF. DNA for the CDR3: TGTGCCAGCAGCCCCGGACTAGCGGGAGTAGGGGATACGCAGTATTTT. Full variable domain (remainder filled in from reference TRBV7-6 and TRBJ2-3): GAGVSQSPRYKVTKRGQDVALRCDPISGHVSLYWYRQALGQGPEFLTYFNYEAQQDKSGLPNDRFSAERPEGSISTLTIQRTEQRDSAMYRCASSPGLAGVGDTQYFGPGTRLTVL.

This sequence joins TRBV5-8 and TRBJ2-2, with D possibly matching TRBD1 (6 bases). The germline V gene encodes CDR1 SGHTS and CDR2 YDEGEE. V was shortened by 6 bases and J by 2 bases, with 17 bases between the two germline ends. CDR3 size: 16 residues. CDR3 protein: CASKVHRRGNTGELFF. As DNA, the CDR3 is TGTGCCAGCAAGGTCCACCGCAGGGGTAACACCGGGGAGCTGTTTTTT.

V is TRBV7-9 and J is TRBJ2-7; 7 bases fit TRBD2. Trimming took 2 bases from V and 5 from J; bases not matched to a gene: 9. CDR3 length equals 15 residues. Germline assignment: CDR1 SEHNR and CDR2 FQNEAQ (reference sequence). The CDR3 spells CASSLLAGAVHEQYF. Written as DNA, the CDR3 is TGTGCCAGCAGCTTATTGGCGGGAGCTGTCCACGAGCAGTACTTC.

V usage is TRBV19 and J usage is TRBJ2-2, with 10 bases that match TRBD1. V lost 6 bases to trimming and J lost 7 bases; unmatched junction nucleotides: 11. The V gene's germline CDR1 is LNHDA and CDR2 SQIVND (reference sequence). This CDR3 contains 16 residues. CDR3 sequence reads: CASSQGDRGLGGELFF. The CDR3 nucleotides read TGTGCCAGTAGCCAGGGTGACAGGGGGCTGGGCGGGGAGCTGTTTTTT.